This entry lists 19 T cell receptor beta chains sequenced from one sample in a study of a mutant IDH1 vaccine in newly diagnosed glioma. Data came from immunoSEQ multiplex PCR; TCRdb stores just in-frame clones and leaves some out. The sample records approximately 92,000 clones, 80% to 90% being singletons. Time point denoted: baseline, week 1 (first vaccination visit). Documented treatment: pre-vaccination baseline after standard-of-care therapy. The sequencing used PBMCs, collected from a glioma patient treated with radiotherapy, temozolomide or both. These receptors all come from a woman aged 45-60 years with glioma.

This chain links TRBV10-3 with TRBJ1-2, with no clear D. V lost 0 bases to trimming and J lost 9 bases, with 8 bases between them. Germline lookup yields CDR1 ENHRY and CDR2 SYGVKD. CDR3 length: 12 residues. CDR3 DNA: TGTGCCATCAGTGAGTCTGACGTGCGCTACACCTTC. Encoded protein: CAISESDVRYTF.

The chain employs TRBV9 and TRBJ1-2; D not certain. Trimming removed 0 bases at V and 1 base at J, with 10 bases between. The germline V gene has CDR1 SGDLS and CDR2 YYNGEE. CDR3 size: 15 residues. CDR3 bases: TGTGCCAGCAGCGTAGAGGAGTCCCTTAACTATGGCTACACCTTC. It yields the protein CASSVEESLNYGYTF.

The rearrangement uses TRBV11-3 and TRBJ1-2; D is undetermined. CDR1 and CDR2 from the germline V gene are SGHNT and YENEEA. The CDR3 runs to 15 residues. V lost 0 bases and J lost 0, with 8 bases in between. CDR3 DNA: TGTGCCAGCAGCTTAGATAGTAGCACTAACTATGGCTACACCTTC. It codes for CASSLDSSTNYGYTF.

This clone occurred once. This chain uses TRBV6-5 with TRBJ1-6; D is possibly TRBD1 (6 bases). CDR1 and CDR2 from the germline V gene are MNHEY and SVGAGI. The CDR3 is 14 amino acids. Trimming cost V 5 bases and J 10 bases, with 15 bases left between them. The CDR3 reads CASSPDSPSSPLHF. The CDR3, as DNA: TGTGCCAGCAGTCCGGACAGCCCGTCATCACCCCTCCACTTT.

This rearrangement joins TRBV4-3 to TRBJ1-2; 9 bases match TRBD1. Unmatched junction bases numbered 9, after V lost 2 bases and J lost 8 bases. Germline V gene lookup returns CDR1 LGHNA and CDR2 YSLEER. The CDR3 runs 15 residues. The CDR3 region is CASSQNPGQGGGYTF. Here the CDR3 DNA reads TGCGCCAGCAGCCAAAACCCGGGACAGGGTGGGGGCTACACCTTC.

In DNA form, the CDR3 reads TGTGCCAGCAGCTACATGGGTGAGACTTTCTTT. Its protein product is CASSYMGETFF. V is TRBV6-5 and J is TRBJ1-1; D is unclear. Deletions cut 6 bases from V and 12 bases from J, with 14 bases between. Germline assignment: CDR1 MNHEY and CDR2 SVGAGI. The CDR3 loop spans 11 amino acids.

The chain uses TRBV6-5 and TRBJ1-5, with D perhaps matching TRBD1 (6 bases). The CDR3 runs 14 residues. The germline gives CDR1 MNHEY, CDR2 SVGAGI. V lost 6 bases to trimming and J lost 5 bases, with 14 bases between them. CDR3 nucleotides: TGTGCCAGCAGCGAGGAGGGGGTGGATCAGCCCCAGCATTTT. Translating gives CASSEEGVDQPQHF.

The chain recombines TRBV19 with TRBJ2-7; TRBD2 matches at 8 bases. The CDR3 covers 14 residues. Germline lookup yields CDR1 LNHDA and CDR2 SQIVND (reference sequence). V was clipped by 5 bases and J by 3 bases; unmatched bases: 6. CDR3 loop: CASSDPGGLYEQYF. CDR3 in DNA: TGTGCCAGTAGTGATCCGGGGGGGCTCTACGAGCAGTACTTC.

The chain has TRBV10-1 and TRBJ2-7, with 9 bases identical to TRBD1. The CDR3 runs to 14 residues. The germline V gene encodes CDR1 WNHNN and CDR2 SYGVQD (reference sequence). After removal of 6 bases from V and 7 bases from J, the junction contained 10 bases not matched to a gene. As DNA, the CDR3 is TGCGCCAGCAGGCATTCCGGGACAGGGTGTGAGCAGTACTTC. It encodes CASRHSGTGCEQYF.

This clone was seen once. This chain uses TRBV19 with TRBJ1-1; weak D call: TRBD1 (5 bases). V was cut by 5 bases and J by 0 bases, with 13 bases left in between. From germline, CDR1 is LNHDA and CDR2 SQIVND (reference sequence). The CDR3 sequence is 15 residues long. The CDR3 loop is CASSLGTYMNTEAFF. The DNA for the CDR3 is TGTGCCAGTAGTTTAGGGACGTACATGAACACTGAAGCTTTCTTT.

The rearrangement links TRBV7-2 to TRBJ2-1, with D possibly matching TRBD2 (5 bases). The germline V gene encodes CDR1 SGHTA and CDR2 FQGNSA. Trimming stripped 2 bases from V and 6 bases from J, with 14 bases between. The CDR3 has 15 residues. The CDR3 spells CASSLLTTFTNEQFF. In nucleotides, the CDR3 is TGTGCCAGCAGCTTACTGACTACGTTTACCAATGAGCAGTTCTTC. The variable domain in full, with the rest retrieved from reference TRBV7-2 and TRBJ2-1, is GAGVSQSPSNKVTEKGKDVELRCDPISGHTALYWYRQSLGQGLEFLIYFQGNSAPDKSGLPSDRFSAERTGGSVSTLTIQRTQQEDSAVYLCASSLLTTFTNEQFFGPGTRLTVL.

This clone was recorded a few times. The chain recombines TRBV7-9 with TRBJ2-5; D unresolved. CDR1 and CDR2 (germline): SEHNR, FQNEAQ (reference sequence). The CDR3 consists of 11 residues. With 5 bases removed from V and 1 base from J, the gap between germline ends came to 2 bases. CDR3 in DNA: TGTGCCAGCAGCCCCCAAGAGACCCAGTACTTC. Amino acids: CASSPQETQYF.

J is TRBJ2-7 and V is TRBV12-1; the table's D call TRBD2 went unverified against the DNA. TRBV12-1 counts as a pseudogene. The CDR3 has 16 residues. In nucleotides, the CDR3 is TGTGCCAGCAGCTTTGTTTCCCGGAGGGGCTCCTACGAGCAGTACTTC. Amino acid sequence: CASSFVSRRGSYEQYF.

CDR3 coding DNA: TGCAGTGCTAGAGGAGAGCAGTTCTTC. This gives the protein CSARGEQFF. V is TRBV20-1 and J is TRBJ2-1; D is unresolved. Germline V gene data show CDR1 as DFQATT and CDR2 as SNEGSKA (reference sequence). V lost 1 base and J 10 bases, leaving 2 bases between the germline ends. The CDR3 runs 9 residues.

CDR3 sequence reads: CASSEQSSYNSPLHF. CDR3 nucleotides: TGTGCCAGCAGCGAACAGAGCTCCTATAATTCACCCCTCCACTTT. The V call is TRBV7-2, the J call TRBJ1-6; no clear D. The CDR3 consists of 15 residues. Germline values: CDR1 SGHTA, CDR2 FQGNSA. Trimming removed 5 bases from V and 0 bases from J, with 8 bases in between.

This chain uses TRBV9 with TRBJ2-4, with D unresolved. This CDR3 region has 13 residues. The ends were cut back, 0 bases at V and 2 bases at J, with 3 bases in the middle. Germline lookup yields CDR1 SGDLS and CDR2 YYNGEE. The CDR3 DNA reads TGTGCCAGCAGCGTAGGGTCCAAAAACATTCAGTACTTC. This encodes CASSVGSKNIQYF.

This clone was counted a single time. CDR3 DNA: TGCGCCAGCAGCTTGCCGCCAGCCAGCACAGATACGCAGTATTTT. It is translated as CASSLPPASTDTQYF. This chain uses TRBV5-1 with TRBJ2-3; D gene unclear. The V end was cut by 1 base, the J end by 0 bases, with 9 bases between. In germline, CDR1 is SGHRS, CDR2 YFSETQ. The CDR3 has 15 amino acids.

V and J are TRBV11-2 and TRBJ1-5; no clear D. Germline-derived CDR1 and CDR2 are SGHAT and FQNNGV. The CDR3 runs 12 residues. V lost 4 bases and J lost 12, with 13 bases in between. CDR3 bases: TGTGCCAGCAGCTCGTTAGGCCTGGTCCAGCATTTT. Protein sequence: CASSSLGLVQHF.

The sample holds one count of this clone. For the CDR3, the DNA is TGTGCCAGCAGTTACCAGGGTCGGGGTGGCTACACCTTC. Translated: CASSYQGRGGYTF. The gene calls are TRBV6-6 and TRBJ1-2; a weak D match, TRBD1 (5 bases). V lost 2 bases and J lost 7, with 11 bases in between. CDR3 length: 13 amino acids. Germline lookup yields CDR1 MNHNY and CDR2 SVGAGI (reference sequence).